The 2 T cell receptor beta chains reported below all come from one sample, sequenced in a study of blood T cell repertoires in COVID-19 (dated by TCRdb to 2020 to 2021). Libraries were prepared through the immunoSEQ multiplex PCR assay. In its TCRdb copy, this immuneACCESS table keeps in-frame sequences only and misses some clones. Where compared with another copy, unresolved V genes explain less than half of these, and the others have no known cause. A total of about 210,000 clones appear in this sample, around 80% of them only once. The ten most abundant clones make up about 11% of the sample. The specimen was peripheral blood. The receptors shown here come from a woman of 80 years or more with COVID-19, enrolled during active disease.

The V gene is TRBV7-8, the J gene TRBJ1-4, with 9 bases lining up with TRBD1. The CDR3 is 17 residues long. The ends lost 5 bases at V and 0 bases at J; junction bases unmatched: 7. From germline, CDR1 is SGHVS and CDR2 FQNEAQ. DNA for the CDR3: TGTGCCAGCAGCCATGGACAGGGGATGGCAACTAATGAAAAACTGTTTTTT. Its translation is CASSHGQGMATNEKLFF.

This chain connects TRBV7-2 to TRBJ1-5, with D maybe TRBD1 (5 bases). V gave up 2 bases and J gave up 4 bases, with 9 bases separating them. Germline V CDR1 and CDR2: SGHTA, FQGNSA. The CDR3 has 14 amino acids. CDR3 in DNA: TGTGCCAGCAGCTTACAGGGAGGGAATCAGCCCCAGCATTTT. This translates into CASSLQGGNQPQHF.